The clone carrying this T cell receptor (beta chain) was recorded at least ten times. This sample was taken from a study of T cell repertoires in cytomegalovirus infection. MiXCR, run by TCRdb on the reads, gives a single entry per CDR3 protein. The sample consists of 200,000 to 300,000 distinct CDR3 sequences, over 9% of them appearing once. This CDR3 has 15 amino acids. Germline values: CDR1 SGHTA, CDR2 FQGNSA. V lost 4 bases, J lost 7 bases, and 9 bases stayed unmatched. This receptor was identified in a human donor in good health (CMV status not recorded). Some clones in this sample may be carry-over from other donors' samples. V and J are TRBV7-2 and TRBJ2-2; 7 bases line up with TRBD1. Sequenced sample: PBMCs. Here the CDR3 DNA reads TGTGCCAGCAGCTATCGACAGGGTCGGAGCGGGGAGCTGTTTTTT. Protein: CASSYRQGRSGELFF.